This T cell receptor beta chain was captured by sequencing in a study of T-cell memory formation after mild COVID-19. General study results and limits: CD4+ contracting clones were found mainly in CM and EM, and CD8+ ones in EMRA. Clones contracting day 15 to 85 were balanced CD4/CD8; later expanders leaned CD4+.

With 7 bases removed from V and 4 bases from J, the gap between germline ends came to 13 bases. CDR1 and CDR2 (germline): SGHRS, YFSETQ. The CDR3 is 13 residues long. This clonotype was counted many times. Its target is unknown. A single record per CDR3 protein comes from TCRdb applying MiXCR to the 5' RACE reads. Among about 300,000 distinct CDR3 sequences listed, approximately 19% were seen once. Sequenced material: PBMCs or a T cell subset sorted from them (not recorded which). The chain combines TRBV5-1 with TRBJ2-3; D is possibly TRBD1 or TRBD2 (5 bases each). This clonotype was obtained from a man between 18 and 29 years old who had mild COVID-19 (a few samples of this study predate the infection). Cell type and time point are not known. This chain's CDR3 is CASPPRGPDTQYF. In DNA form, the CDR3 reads TGCGCCAGCCCCCCCCGGGGCCCAGATACGCAGTATTTT.